Listed here are 8 T cell receptor beta chains from one sample, sequenced in a study of monozygotic twins with inflammatory bowel disease. TCRdb re-called the 5' RACE reads; every CDR3 protein appears as one record, without DNA. The sample data list a few hundred thousand distinct CDR3 sequences. Sequencing was performed on blood. The receptors were gathered from a human donor with ulcerative colitis or Crohn's disease, or a healthy co-twin of an affected twin (not recorded which).

The rearrangement uses TRBV5-1 and TRBJ1-1. The CDR3 runs 13 residues. The germline CDR1 and CDR2 sequences are SGHRS and YFSETQ. The CDR3 is CASSLAAASEAFF.

V usage is TRBV6-5 and J usage is TRBJ1-3; the D call from TCRdb, TRBD1, cannot be confirmed without DNA. The CDR3 extends over 15 amino acids. Germline V lookup: CDR1 MNHEY, CDR2 SVGAGI. The chain's CDR3 is CASSYWTGSGNTIYF.

The chain carries TRBV19 and TRBJ2-7; TCRdb picks TRBD1, but there is no DNA to check that call. CDR1 LNHDA and CDR2 SQIVND come from the germline V gene (reference sequence). CDR3 length: 15 residues. The CDR3: CASNFRQGGSYEQYF.

The gene calls are TRBV12-3 or TRBV12-4 and TRBJ2-3; lacking DNA, the TRBD1 call made by TCRdb goes unchecked. This CDR3 comprises 15 residues. This chain's CDR3 is CASSFGGLRTDTQYF.

This chain joins TRBV6-2 or TRBV6-3 and TRBJ1-5; TCRdb's assignment of TRBD1 cannot be checked, as there is no DNA. The germline V gene has CDR1 MNHEY and CDR2 SVGEGT. This CDR3 is 15 amino acids long. The CDR3 spells CASSYLGQEHQPQHF.

The V and J genes are TRBV6-5 and TRBJ2-4; TCRdb designates TRBD1, a call that cannot be tested without DNA. Germline assignment: CDR1 MNHEY and CDR2 SVGAGI. CDR3 length: 15 amino acids. This CDR3 reads CASSYSDRAKNIQYF.

The V gene is TRBV7-8, the J gene TRBJ2-1; TCRdb's D gene call, TRBD1, goes unchecked for lack of DNA. The CDR3 is 18 residues long. In germline, CDR1 is SGHVS, CDR2 FQNEAQ. CDR3 region: CASSSRDRGLTSYNEQFF.

The rearrangement uses TRBV15 and TRBJ1-2. Germline V gene sequence: CDR1 LNHNV, CDR2 YYDKDF (reference sequence). CDR3 length equals 15 residues. The CDR3 loop reads CATSRDLTEDYGYTF.